The present entry profiles one T cell receptor beta chain with its context. The data originate from a study of T cell changes during pregnancy in multiple sclerosis. TCRdb's copy holds only in-frame clones and misses some; the assay was immunoSEQ multiplex PCR. Counted here are over 45,000 clones, 75% to 90% occurring once; the ten biggest clones make up 1.8%. This clonotype originated in a female donor with multiple sclerosis, enrolled in a pregnancy study. The specimen comprised peripheral blood, sampled after pregnancy.

CDR3 coding DNA: TGTGCCAGCTCACTCCATCTAGCGGGGGTAACAGATACGCAGTATTTT. It translates to CASSLHLAGVTDTQYF. V is TRBV18 and J is TRBJ2-3, with TRBD2 identical over 10 bases. This CDR3 has 16 amino acids. Germline loops: CDR1 KGHSH, CDR2 LQKENI. V shed 4 bases, J shed 3 bases, and the junction held 7 bases outside the gene matches.